The 18 T cell receptor beta chains in this list originate from one sample, sequenced in a study of patients and donors after allogeneic stem cell transplantation. TCRdb independently ran MiXCR on the RT-PCR reads; one entry per CDR3 protein. The sample consists of 410,000 or so distinct CDR3 sequences, approximately 16% of them appearing once. The specimen was blood, either unsorted or a sorted T cell fraction (not recorded which). These TCRs come from a human donor who was either an allogeneic HSCT recipient or a stem cell or donor lymphocyte infusion donor (not recorded which). It is not recorded whose cells these are; they may come from a transplant donor.

The V call is TRBV15, the J call TRBJ2-1, with a possible D match to TRBD2 (6 bases). The V gene lost 3 bases and the J gene lost 0 bases, with 6 bases spanning the gap. Germline CDR1 is LNHNV and CDR2 is YYDKDF (reference sequence). The CDR3 covers 14 residues. DNA of the CDR3: TGTGCCACCAGCAGCGGGAGCTCCTACAATGAGCAGTTCTTC. Protein product: CATSSGSSYNEQFF.

This clonotype was picked up a small number of times. The V call is TRBV6-2 or TRBV6-3, the J call TRBJ2-1; 15 bases agree with TRBD2. Unmatched junction bases numbered 2, after V lost 1 base and J lost 10 bases. The germline V gene has CDR1 MNHEY and CDR2 SVGEGT. The CDR3 is made up of 15 amino acids. The CDR3 DNA is TGTGCCAGCAGTTACTATGGGACTAGCGGGGGGGAGCAGTTCTTC. This codes for CASSYYGTSGGEQFF.

The chain joins TRBV18 to TRBJ2-7, with a possible D match to TRBD2 (6 bases). Trimming took 2 bases from V and 6 from J, leaving 14 bases between them. Germline V gene data show CDR1 as KGHSH and CDR2 as LQKENI. This CDR3 has 14 residues. The chain's CDR3 is CASSPVSAGLEQYF. The CDR3 nucleotides are TGTGCCAGCTCACCAGTTTCCGCGGGGCTCGAGCAGTACTTC.

In nucleotides, the CDR3 is TGTGCCAGCAGTTTTGGGCAGAAGCAAACCCTAAATCAGCCCCAGCATTTT. Translated: CASSFGQKQTLNQPQHF. The chain links TRBV12-3 or TRBV12-4 to TRBJ1-5; D gene ambiguous. The CDR3 consists of 17 residues. The V end lost 3 bases, the J end lost 4 bases, and 19 bases lay between the germline ends.

This clonotype was detected many times. This chain joins TRBV28 and TRBJ2-4, with 8 nucleotides matching TRBD2. This CDR3 has 16 amino acids. Germline-derived CDR1 and CDR2 are MDHEN and SYDVKM. V shed 5 bases, J shed 8 bases, and the junction held 14 bases outside the gene matches. In DNA form, the CDR3 reads TGTGCCAGCAGTCCCCCCGGTAGCGGGATGGGAGACATTCAGTACTTC. It yields the protein CASSPPGSGMGDIQYF. The full variable domain, rest sourced from reference TRBV28 and TRBJ2-4, is DVKVTQSSRYLVKRTGEKVFLECVQDMDHENMFWYRQDPGLGLRLIYFSYDVKMKEKGDIPEGYSVSREKKERFSLILESASTNQTSMYLCASSPPGSGMGDIQYFGAGTRLSVL.

This clonotype was seen a few times. The chain links TRBV29-1 to TRBJ2-2; no clear D. V lost 3 bases, J lost 1 base, and 6 bases lay in between. Germline lookup yields CDR1 SQVTM and CDR2 ANQGSEA. The CDR3 has 13 residues. The CDR3 here is CSVENRNTGELFF. The CDR3 bases are TGCAGCGTTGAGAACAGGAACACCGGGGAGCTGTTTTTT.

J is TRBJ2-1 and V is TRBV6-5, with D hard to call. Trimming cost V 6 bases and J 5 bases, with 8 bases left between them. Germline loops: CDR1 MNHEY, CDR2 SVGAGI. The CDR3 is 12 residues long. The CDR3 region is CASRRLDNEQFF. The CDR3 DNA follows: TGTGCCAGCAGGAGACTTGACAATGAGCAGTTCTTC.

This chain joins TRBV24-1 and TRBJ2-3; TRBD2 might be the D (6 bases). This CDR3 region has 15 residues. Germline-derived CDR1 and CDR2 are KGHDR and SFDVKD. Trimming cost V 0 bases and J 4 bases, with 10 bases left between them. The CDR3, as DNA: TGTGCCACCAGTGATTTGAGGAGGGACCCAGATACGCAGTATTTT. It encodes CATSDLRRDPDTQYF.

Only a few counts were recorded for this clonotype. CDR3 protein: CATSDRGGVQETQYF. The CDR3 nucleotides read TGTGCCACCAGTGATCGCGGGGGGGTTCAAGAGACCCAGTACTTC. The chain combines TRBV24-1 with TRBJ2-5; the match to TRBD2 covers 9 bases. Trimming removed 3 bases from V and 2 bases from J; junction bases left unmatched: 3. In germline, CDR1 is KGHDR, CDR2 SFDVKD. This CDR3 has 15 amino acids.

The CDR3 DNA follows: TGTGCCAGCAGCTTACTGATACAGGGTCTCTATGGCTACACCTTC. Translated: CASSLLIQGLYGYTF. This chain uses TRBV7-9 with TRBJ1-2; tentatively, D is TRBD1 (6 bases). V was shortened by 2 bases and J by 4 bases, with 14 bases between the two germline ends. The CDR3 is 15 residues long. The germline gives CDR1 SEHNR, CDR2 FQNEAQ (reference sequence).

The chain recombines TRBV24-1 with TRBJ1-1; possible D gene TRBD1, 5 bases. The germline V gene has CDR1 KGHDR and CDR2 SFDVKD. The CDR3 totals 13 residues. Trimming took 5 bases from V and 5 from J, leaving 11 bases between them. For the CDR3, the DNA is TGTGCCACCAGTGTGGGGGTAGGAACTGAAGCTTTCTTT. Translated, it gives CATSVGVGTEAFF.

The genes are TRBV7-9 and TRBJ1-1; 8 nucleotides align to TRBD1. The germline gives CDR1 SEHNR, CDR2 FQNEAQ (reference sequence). Trimming removed 4 bases from V and 1 base from J; junction bases left unmatched: 5. The CDR3 consists of 15 residues. The CDR3 DNA reads as TGTGCCAGCAGCTACCGACAGGGGCCGAACACTGAAGCTTTCTTT. Translation: CASSYRQGPNTEAFF. Variable domain in full (rest from reference TRBV7-9 and TRBJ1-1): DTGVSQNPRHKITKRGQNVTFRCDPISEHNRLYWYRQTLGQGPEFLTYFQNEAQLEKSRLLSDRFSAERPKGSFSTLEIQRTEQGDSAMYLCASSYRQGPNTEAFFGQGTRLTVV.

This clonotype was recorded a few times. This chain uses TRBV7-9 with TRBJ2-7; no clear D. The CDR3 has 16 residues. Trimming cost V 5 bases and J 0 bases, with 17 bases left between them. From germline, CDR1 is SEHNR and CDR2 FQNEAQ (reference sequence). CDR3 coding DNA: TGTGCCAGCAGCCGTTCATCCGGTTTTTTCTCCTACGAGCAGTACTTC. Translation gives CASSRSSGFFSYEQYF.

The CDR3 loop is CSARGGVNNSPLHF. CDR3 nucleotide sequence: TGCAGTGCTAGAGGGGGGGTTAATAATTCACCCCTCCACTTT. This chain connects TRBV20-1 to TRBJ1-6, with a possible D match to TRBD1 (5 bases). The CDR3 runs to 14 residues. The V and J ends lost 1 base and 5 bases respectively, with 9 bases between them. The V gene's germline CDR1 is DFQATT and CDR2 SNEGSKA (reference sequence).

J is TRBJ1-2 and V is TRBV5-1, with D maybe TRBD1 (6 bases). CDR3 length: 14 amino acids. V lost 9 bases, J lost 8 bases, and 23 bases lay in between. The germline V gene has CDR1 SGHRS and CDR2 YFSETQ. In DNA form, the CDR3 reads TGCGCCACCACTGCGGGGGGCGGCGGCGGCGGCTACACCTTC. Translated: CATTAGGGGGGYTF.

V is TRBV29-1 and J is TRBJ2-1; no clear D gene. Germline CDR1 reads SQVTM; CDR2 reads ANQGSEA. There are 12 residues in the CDR3. Deletions cut 4 bases from V and 5 bases from J, with 9 bases between. The CDR3 DNA is TGCAGCGTTGCTGTAATCCACAATGAGCAGTTCTTC. Residues: CSVAVIHNEQFF.

In its sample, this clonotype was seen a few times. CDR3 region: CASTLRGSEAFF. As DNA, the CDR3 is TGTGCCAGCACCCTGCGGGGGAGTGAAGCTTTCTTT. The chain is built from TRBV5-6 and TRBJ1-1, with D perhaps matching TRBD1 (5 bases). Germline loops: CDR1 SGHDT, CDR2 YYEEEE. The length of the CDR3 is 12 residues. The V end lost 6 bases, the J end lost 7 bases, and 13 bases lay between the germline ends.

This clonotype was seen ten or more times. The V call is TRBV5-1, the J call TRBJ2-7; 8 bases are a match to TRBD1. CDR3 length equals 14 residues. The germline CDR1 and CDR2 sequences are SGHRS and YFSETQ. V shed 2 bases and J 5 bases; nucleotides not matched to a gene: 6. The CDR3 coding sequence is TGCGCCAGCAGCTTCCGGACAGGGAACGACGAGCAGTACTTC. Translated, it gives CASSFRTGNDEQYF.